This entry describes one TCR beta chain. This sample stems from a study of control samples from healthy donors and cancer patients. The germline V gene encodes CDR1 SGHVS and CDR2 FQNEAQ. CDR3 size: 17 residues. Germline trimming cut 1 base from V and 5 bases from J; bases unmatched to any gene: 12. Clones were sequenced by immunoSEQ multiplex PCR, and TCRdb holds only the in-frame ones, with some missing. The table records about 100,000 clones, more than 85% of them present only once. The TCR comes from a woman between 50 and 59 years old in good health. Sequencing used blood. The V and J genes are TRBV7-8 and TRBJ2-5; 8 bases are a match to TRBD1. Here the CDR3 DNA reads TGTGCCAGCAGCTTAGTGGCCGGTCCAGGGGGCATGGAGACCCAGTACTTC. This gives the protein CASSLVAGPGGMETQYF.